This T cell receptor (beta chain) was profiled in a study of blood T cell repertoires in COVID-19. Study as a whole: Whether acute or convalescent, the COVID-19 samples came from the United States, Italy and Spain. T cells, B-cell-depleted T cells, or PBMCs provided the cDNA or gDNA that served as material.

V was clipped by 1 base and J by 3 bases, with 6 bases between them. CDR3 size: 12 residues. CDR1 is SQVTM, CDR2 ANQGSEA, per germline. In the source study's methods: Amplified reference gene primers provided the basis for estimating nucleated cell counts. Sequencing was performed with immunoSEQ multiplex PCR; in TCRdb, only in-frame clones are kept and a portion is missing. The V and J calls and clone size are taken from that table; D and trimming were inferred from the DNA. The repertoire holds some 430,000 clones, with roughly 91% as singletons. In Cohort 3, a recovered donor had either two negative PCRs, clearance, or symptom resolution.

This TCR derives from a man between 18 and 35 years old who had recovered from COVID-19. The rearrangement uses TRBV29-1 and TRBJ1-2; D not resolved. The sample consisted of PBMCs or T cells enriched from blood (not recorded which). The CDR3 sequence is CSVEGGDYGYTF. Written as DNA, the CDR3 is TGCAGCGTTGAAGGCGGGGACTATGGCTACACCTTC.